The rows below give T cell receptor beta chains drawn from one sample of a study of human T cells and chemical hapten exposure. TCRdb processed the RACE reads anew with MiXCR; each CDR3 protein has one entry. The sample yields about 120,000 distinct CDR3 sequences, about 11% seen once. Sample: whole blood, taken in connection with sensitization to the hapten diphenylcyclopropenone (DPC). The receptors shown here come from a woman in her fifties or sixties with alopecia areata. Some clones in this sample may be carry-over from other donors' samples. Both conserved end residues are part of each CDR3. The D gene is left open where the match is weak. Where a row states a size, it is once, few, many or the class of an expanded clone; other rows omit it.

length	V	J	D	size	DNA	CDR3
14	TRBV20-1	TRBJ2-7	TRBD1	NA	TGCAGTGCTACTCTACTCGGACAGGGGGACGAGCAGTACTTC	CSATLLGQGDEQYF
14	TRBV12-3/TRBV12-4	TRBJ2-7	TRBD2	few	TGTGCCAGCAGGTTTAGCGGGGGGGCTCTCGAGCAGTACTTC	CASRFSGGALEQYF
14	TRBV6-1	TRBJ1-5	TRBD1	few	TGTGCCAGCAGAGGGACAGGGGGCGGGCAGCCCCAGCATTTT	CASRGTGGGQPQHF
14	TRBV6-6	TRBJ2-1	TRBD1	NA	TGTGCCAGCAGTTTGGGGAAAGGGACAGTTGAGCAGTTCTTC	CASSLGKGTVEQFF
17	TRBV29-1	TRBJ1-3	NA	many	TGCAGCGTTCGGGGGGTACCCTACGAGCAAACTGGAAACACCATATATTTT	CSVRGVPYEQTGNTIYF
15	TRBV28	TRBJ2-3	NA	NA	TGTGCCAGCAACTCACACGACAGAAACCCAGATACGCAGTATTTT	CASNSHDRNPDTQYF
14	TRBV10-3	TRBJ2-4	NA	few	TGTGCCATCTGGACTGGCTCCGGGGTAGACATTCAGTACTTC	CAIWTGSGVDIQYF
15	TRBV12-3/TRBV12-4	TRBJ1-1	NA	NA	NA	CASSTSDSMNTEAFF
15	TRBV7-3	TRBJ2-5	NA	NA	TGTGCCAGCAGCTGGGTGGGGGGCTCTCAAGAGACCCAGTACTTC	CASSWVGGSQETQYF
17	TRBV11-2	TRBJ2-3	TRBD1	NA	TGTGCCAGCAGCCGAGGACAGGGGAGTATTCGGTGGGATACGCAGTATTTT	CASSRGQGSIRWDTQYF
14	TRBV29-1	TRBJ1-2	NA	NA	TGCAGCGTTGAAGATCCGGCGGGTTCCGATGGCTACACCTTC	CSVEDPAGSDGYTF
14	TRBV6-6	TRBJ1-5	TRBD1	NA	TGTGCCAGCAGCGGACAGGGGAGGGGTAAGCCCCAGCATTTT	CASSGQGRGKPQHF
18	TRBV13	TRBJ2-1	TRBD2	few	TGTGCCAGCAGTTCCGGGACTGGCGGGAGTCGGTCCTACAATGAGCAGTTCTTC	CASSSGTGGSRSYNEQFF
15	TRBV9	TRBJ2-3	NA	many	TGTGCCAGCAGCGTAGTCGGGGCCCCCACAGATACGCAGTATTTT	CASSVVGAPTDTQYF
16	TRBV4-2	TRBJ2-3	NA	NA	TGTGCCAGCAGCCAAGATGGGACAACTAGCACAGATACGCAGTATTTT	CASSQDGTTSTDTQYF
14	TRBV2	TRBJ1-5	NA	NA	TGTGCCAGTGGAGGCCGGGACCCAAGTGAGCCCCAGCACTTT	CASGGRDPSEPQHF
13	TRBV12-3/TRBV12-4	TRBJ2-7	NA	many	TGTGCCAGCAGGCCCTCGGGGACCTACGAGCAGTACTTC	CASRPSGTYEQYF
14	TRBV15	TRBJ2-7	TRBD2	NA	TGTGCCGCCGGGGGCGGGGGGCACTCCTACGAGCAGTACTTC	CAAGGGGHSYEQYF
15	TRBV24-1	TRBJ2-1	TRBD2	NA	TGTGCCACCAGTCGGAGCGGGAGCTCCTACAATGAGCAGTTCTTC	CATSRSGSSYNEQFF
13	TRBV12-3/TRBV12-4	TRBJ2-7	NA	few	TGTGCCAGCAGTTTGCTAGCCCGGGGGGAGCAGTACTTC	CASSLLARGEQYF
15	TRBV20-1	TRBJ2-3	TRBD2	many	TGCAGTGCTAGTGTCCCTAGCGGGAGAACAGATACGCAGTATTTT	CSASVPSGRTDTQYF
15	TRBV3-1	TRBJ2-1	TRBD2	once	TGTGCCAGCAGCCCTCTAGCGGGGTACTACAATGAGCAGTTCTTC	CASSPLAGYYNEQFF
15	TRBV12-3/TRBV12-4	TRBJ2-1	TRBD2	many	TGTGCCAGCAGCCCCGGGACTAGCGGGGACCCCCCGCGGTTCTTC	CASSPGTSGDPPRFF
14	TRBV6-2/TRBV6-3	TRBJ1-1	TRBD1	NA	TGTGCCAGCAGTCACCCGGGACAGTACACTGAAGCTTTCTTT	CASSHPGQYTEAFF
11	TRBV20-1	TRBJ1-1	NA	few	TGCAGTGCCGCCCTGAACACTGAAGCTTTCTTT	CSAALNTEAFF
14	TRBV6-1	TRBJ2-3	NA	NA	TGTGCCAGCAGTGAACCAGGTAGCACAGATACGCAGTATTTT	CASSEPGSTDTQYF
13	TRBV5-1	TRBJ1-4	NA	many	TGCGCCAGCAGCTCACCGGGAAATGAAAAACTGTTTTTT	CASSSPGNEKLFF
17	TRBV5-5	TRBJ1-6	NA	NA	TGTGCCAGCAGCTCTTTGGGCGGGGGCGACGCTAATTCACCCCTCCACTTT	CASSSLGGGDANSPLHF
15	TRBV7-2	TRBJ2-4	NA	few	TGTGCCAGCAGCTTGATGGGGGGAACCAAAAACATTCAGTACTTC	CASSLMGGTKNIQYF
13	TRBV18	TRBJ1-1	NA	many	TGTGCCAGCTCACCACAGGGGAACACTGAAGCTTTCTTT	CASSPQGNTEAFF
12	TRBV3-1	TRBJ1-1	NA	NA	TGTGCCAGCAGCCCCCGGGACACGGGAGCTTTCTTT	CASSPRDTGAFF